This entry features one T cell receptor (beta chain) sequence. Antigen unknown. The data originate from a study of graft-versus-host responses after intestinal transplantation. Study as a whole: Transplant types were multivisceral, liver-intestinal, or isolated intestinal. The study, taken as a whole, reports: Recipient bone marrow held GvH clones, some seen earlier in ileum or blood.

The assay was immunoSEQ multiplex PCR, and TCRdb's table has in-frame clones only and misses some. The sample carries about 85,000 clones, approximately 90% recorded once. This sample comprised unstimulated CD8+ T cells sorted from spleen or lymph node cells, obtained before transplant. This TCR came from a human donor who was the organ donor for an intestinal transplant.

In DNA form, the CDR3 reads TGCGCCAGCACTCCGAAGACAGAGTTGAACACTGAAGCTTTCTTT. This sequence encodes CASTPKTELNTEAFF. The gene calls are TRBV5-1 and TRBJ1-1, with D maybe TRBD1 (5 bases). Trimming removed 6 bases from V and 0 bases from J, with 15 bases in between. The germline V gene has CDR1 SGHRS and CDR2 YFSETQ. This CDR3 spans 15 amino acids.